A single sample is the source of the 25 T cell receptor beta chains below, sequenced in a study of technical replicates of blood from several donors. Produced via immunoSEQ multiplex PCR; TCRdb's table is partial and in-frame only. The sample contains tens of thousands of clones, about 98% of which appear only once. The sequencing input was T cells isolated from PBMCs. The origin of the receptors is a human donor in good health.

The chain uses TRBV2 and TRBJ2-1; tentative D call: TRBD2 (6 bases). Deletions cut 8 bases from V and 2 bases from J, with 13 bases between. Germline V CDR1 and CDR2: SNHLY, FYNNEI. There are 14 residues in the CDR3. The CDR3 region is CASCSGGTYNEQFF. Written as DNA, the CDR3 is TGTGCCAGCTGTTCGGGCGGGACCTACAATGAGCAGTTCTTC.

This clone was seen only once. Other DNA sequences within the sample encode an identical CDR3. This chain connects TRBV27 to TRBJ1-5, with D perhaps TRBD1 (6 bases). This CDR3 is 14 amino acids long. V shed 6 bases and J shed 7 bases, with 16 bases lying between them. The germline V gene encodes CDR1 MNHEY and CDR2 SMNVEV (reference sequence). The CDR3 DNA reads as TGTGCCAGCAGCCCAACAGGGCTAGGGCAGCCCCAGCATTTT. This sequence encodes CASSPTGLGQPQHF.

J is TRBJ2-7 and V is TRBV11-2; a possible D gene is TRBD1 (6 bases). The V gene lost 4 bases and the J gene lost 5 bases, with 15 bases spanning the gap. Per the germline V gene, CDR1 is SGHAT and CDR2 is FQNNGV. The CDR3 has 14 residues. DNA for the CDR3: TGTGCCAGCAGCTACTACAGGGTGGGCCACGAGCAGTACTTC. Encoded protein: CASSYYRVGHEQYF.

The V call is TRBV28, the J call TRBJ1-2, with unresolved D. Germline CDR1 is MDHEN and CDR2 is SYDVKM. Trimming removed 1 base from V and 6 bases from J, with 6 bases in between. CDR3 length: 12 residues. CDR3 amino acids: CASSLSFHGYTF. In nucleotides, the CDR3 is TGTGCCAGCAGTTTATCCTTCCATGGCTACACCTTC.

V gene TRBV11-2 combines with J gene TRBJ1-2, with unresolved D. This CDR3 is 13 amino acids long. Trimming removed 5 bases from V and 7 bases from J, with 14 bases in between. Germline V gene data show CDR1 as SGHAT and CDR2 as FQNNGV. The CDR3 sequence: CASSPRQEGGYTF. For the CDR3, the DNA is TGTGCCAGCAGCCCCCGGCAGGAGGGTGGCTACACCTTC. Full variable domain (rest looked up from reference TRBV11-2 and TRBJ1-2): EAGVAQSPRYKIIEKRQSVAFWCNPISGHATLYWYQQILGQGPKLLIQFQNNGVVDDSQLPKDRFSAERLKGVDSTLKIQPAKLEDSAVYLCASSPRQEGGYTFGSGTRLTVV.

This chain joins TRBV6-5 and TRBJ1-4, with TRBD1 as a possible D gene (5 bases). V lost 5 bases and J 7 bases, leaving 14 bases between the germline ends. CDR3 length equals 14 residues. The germline V gene encodes CDR1 MNHEY and CDR2 SVGAGI. CDR3 sequence (DNA): TGTGCCAGCAGTAGGACATCGCTGAGTGAAAAACTGTTTTTT. As protein: CASSRTSLSEKLFF.

V and J are TRBV5-8 and TRBJ2-3; D may be TRBD2 (5 bases). Per the germline V gene, CDR1 is SGHTS and CDR2 is YDEGEE. CDR3 length equals 13 residues. V lost 4 bases, J lost 6 bases, and 12 bases lay in between. The CDR3 bases are TGTGCCAGCAGCGAGCGGTCGGTGGATACGCAGTATTTT. This translates into CASSERSVDTQYF.

This sequence joins TRBV28 and TRBJ2-2; D may be TRBD2 (6 bases). The CDR3 contains 16 residues. V lost 7 bases to trimming and J lost 0 bases, with 15 bases between them. CDR1 is MDHEN, CDR2 SYDVKM, per germline. CDR3 residues: CASTPRAGTNTGELFF. The CDR3 DNA reads as TGTGCCAGCACTCCTCGCGCGGGGACGAACACCGGGGAGCTGTTTTTT.

Remarks on this clone: The sample holds other DNA sequences that translate to the same CDR3. The V and J genes are TRBV4-1 and TRBJ2-5; D unresolved. Germline values: CDR1 MGHRA, CDR2 YSYEKL. The CDR3 is 12 residues long. Trimming cost V 0 bases and J 3 bases, with 2 bases left between them. The CDR3 here is CASSQDKETQYF. The CDR3 DNA is TGCGCCAGCAGCCAAGATAAAGAGACCCAGTACTTC.

V and J are TRBV4-1 and TRBJ1-1; unclear D gene. The germline V gene has CDR1 MGHRA and CDR2 YSYEKL. V was cut by 0 bases and J by 7 bases, with 12 bases left in between. This CDR3 comprises 14 residues. DNA of the CDR3: TGCGCCAGCAGCCAAGATCAATTACAGAATGAAGCTTTCTTT. Amino acids: CASSQDQLQNEAFF.

Details on this clone: At one boundary the junction diverges from the germline segment, which might be a read error. V is TRBV5-1 and J is TRBJ1-1; the match to TRBD1 covers 7 bases. Germline V gene data show CDR1 as SGHRS and CDR2 as YFSETQ. The CDR3 has 17 amino acids. The DNA of the CDR3 is TGCGCCAGCAGCCCCTGGGACAGCGGGCTCCCGAACCCTGAAGCTTTCTTT. As protein: CASSPWDSGLPNPEAFF.

Here the CDR3 DNA reads TGTGCCAGCAGCTTAGATTCGCGAGGCACTGAAGCTTTCTTT. This codes for CASSLDSRGTEAFF. J is TRBJ1-1 and V is TRBV11-3, with unresolved D. Trimming stripped 0 bases from V and 4 bases from J, with 9 bases between. The CDR3 loop spans 14 amino acids. Germline V lookup: CDR1 SGHNT, CDR2 YENEEA.

The chain has TRBV6-5 and TRBJ2-5; TRBD1 matches 10 bases. The germline gives CDR1 MNHEY, CDR2 SVGAGI. Trimming took 11 bases from V and 4 from J; bases not matched to a gene: 4. The CDR3 has 12 residues. The CDR3, as DNA: TGTGCCGCCCGGACAGGGGGAGAGACCCAGTACTTC. Protein: CAARTGGETQYF.

The V and J genes are TRBV6-1 and TRBJ2-5, with 8 nucleotides matching TRBD1. The germline gives CDR1 MNHNS, CDR2 SASEGT. V gave up 6 bases and J gave up 9 bases; unmatched junction bases: 15. CDR3 length equals 15 residues. CDR3 loop: CASRDDRGRRKAQYF. The CDR3 DNA reads TGTGCCAGCAGGGACGACAGGGGCCGAAGGAAGGCCCAGTACTTC.

The CDR3, as DNA: TGCGCCAGCAGCTGGCGGACAGGAATCACAGATACGCAGTATTTT. Translating it yields CASSWRTGITDTQYF. V is TRBV5-1 and J is TRBJ2-3; 7 bases match TRBD1. Germline-derived CDR1 and CDR2 are SGHRS and YFSETQ. V trimming: 3 bases; J trimming: 2 bases; junction bases outside the gene matches: 6. This CDR3 is 15 amino acids long. Full variable domain (rest looked up from reference TRBV5-1 and TRBJ2-3): KAGVTQTPRYLIKTRGQQVTLSCSPISGHRSVSWYQQTPGQGLQFLFEYFSETQRNKGNFPGRFSGRQFSNSRSEMNVSTLELGDSALYLCASSWRTGITDTQYFGPGTRLTVL.

The chain recombines TRBV7-9 with TRBJ1-1; no clear D gene. CDR3 length equals 12 residues. Germline V gives CDR1 SEHNR, CDR2 FQNEAQ (reference sequence). Trimming pared 5 bases from V and 6 bases from J, leaving 10 bases between. CDR3 nucleotides: TGTGCCAGCAGCCCCGGAGTCGCTGAAGCTTTCTTT. It codes for CASSPGVAEAFF.

The chain combines TRBV5-6 with TRBJ1-2; TRBD1 might be the D (5 bases). V was clipped by 4 bases and J by 4 bases, with 14 bases between them. CDR1 is SGHDT, CDR2 YYEEEE, per germline. The CDR3 is made up of 14 amino acids. The CDR3 region is CASSPPGQGYGYTF. The CDR3 bases are TGTGCCAGCAGCCCCCCGGGTCAGGGCTATGGCTACACCTTC.

J is TRBJ2-7 and V is TRBV9; D is perhaps TRBD2 (6 bases). Germline CDR1 SGDLS, CDR2 YYNGEE. Between the trimmed V and J ends, which lost 6 bases and 2 bases, there was a span of 15 bases. The CDR3 length is 14 residues. The CDR3 region is CASTPGTGAYEQYF. The CDR3 DNA reads TGTGCCAGCACCCCCGGGACTGGGGCCTACGAGCAGTACTTC. Together with reference TRBV9 and TRBJ2-7, the CDR3 gives the full variable domain: DSGVTQTPKHLITATGQRVTLRCSPRSGDLSVYWYQQSLDQGLQFLIQYYNGEERAKGNILERFSAQQFPDLHSELNLSSLELGDSALYFCASTPGTGAYEQYFGPGTRLTVT.

The chain has TRBV9 and TRBJ1-5, with D maybe TRBD1 (5 bases). CDR3 length: 14 residues. The V end was cut by 3 bases, the J end by 6 bases, with 13 bases between. Germline CDR1 is SGDLS and CDR2 is YYNGEE. The CDR3 is CASSDGAGIQPQHF. In DNA, the CDR3 is TGTGCCAGCAGCGACGGGGCGGGAATTCAGCCCCAGCATTTT.

This sequence joins TRBV27 and TRBJ2-5; 7 bases are shared with TRBD1. The junction had 13 bases not matched to a gene; V was cut back by 5 bases and J by 1 base. The CDR3 loop spans 17 amino acids. The V gene's germline CDR1 is MNHEY and CDR2 SMNVEV (reference sequence). CDR3 sequence (DNA): TGTGCCAGCAGTGCAAGGGGGCGTTGGGTCCTCCAAGAGACCCAGTACTTC. It encodes CASSARGRWVLQETQYF.

The rearrangement uses TRBV18 and TRBJ1-2; D gene ambiguous. CDR3 length equals 14 residues. Trimming left V 3 bases short and J 6 bases short, with 14 bases between. Germline V gives CDR1 KGHSH, CDR2 LQKENI. The CDR3 sequence: CASSPGGGFNGYTF. CDR3 coding DNA: TGTGCCAGCTCACCCGGAGGAGGGTTCAATGGCTACACCTTC.

This clone was seen only once. The gene calls are TRBV2 and TRBJ2-5; 8 bases fit TRBD2. Germline V CDR1 and CDR2: SNHLY, FYNNEI. Trimming took 8 bases from V and 2 from J; bases not matched to a gene: 7. The CDR3 extends over 14 amino acids. The CDR3 nucleotides are TGTGCCAGCGGGTTAGCGGGGCTTCAAGAGACCCAGTACTTC. Translated: CASGLAGLQETQYF.

The chain has TRBV6-1 and TRBJ1-3; D perhaps matches TRBD1 (6 bases). Germline CDR1 MNHNS, CDR2 SASEGT. This CDR3 is built from 15 residues. V was cut by 6 bases and J by 4 bases, with 16 bases left in between. CDR3 amino acids: CASSARQVIGNTIYF. The CDR3 DNA reads TGTGCCAGCAGCGCAAGACAGGTTATCGGAAACACCATATATTTT.

The genes are TRBV29-1 and TRBJ2-7; 7 nucleotides match TRBD2. Losses at the gene ends were 4 bases for V and 2 bases for J; bases not matched to a gene: 5. The CDR3 is made up of 13 amino acids. Germline V CDR1 and CDR2: SQVTM, ANQGSEA. The CDR3 region is CSVGEGSPYEQYF. As DNA, the CDR3 is TGCAGCGTTGGGGAGGGCAGCCCCTACGAGCAGTACTTC.

In this sample, this clone turned up once. A read error may produce the germline difference seen at one junction end. The chain couples TRBV4-1 to TRBJ2-7; D gene unclear. CDR3 length: 12 residues. In germline, CDR1 is MGHRA, CDR2 YSYEKL. The CDR3 DNA reads TGCGCCAGCAGCCAAATTTATGGCGAGGAGTACTTC. Amino acids: CASSQIYGEEYF.